The entry below describes one T cell receptor (beta chain). The target antigen is unknown. The data are from a study of identifying expanded T cells in peripheral blood. Overall study findings and caveats: Over around two and four weeks, about 15 and 19 clones changed, versus around 1.2 between replicates. Across healthy donors, higher total template counts meant significantly greater roughly two-week count variance.

No infections or other immune events were documented during collection. The data were produced by immunoSEQ multiplex PCR, yet TCRdb's version contains in-frame clones alone and is incomplete. The sample includes fewer than 110,000 clones, around 88% of them seen just once. Trimming removed 5 bases from V and 0 bases from J, with 16 bases in between. This CDR3 is built from 16 residues. From germline, CDR1 is KGHSH and CDR2 LQKENI. Sequencing was performed on blood. This chain uses TRBV18 with TRBJ1-1; a weak D match, TRBD1 (5 bases). The clonotype originates from a person aged 18 to 75 in good health. The CDR3 bases are TGTGCCAGCTCAGAACCATTCGACAGAGTGAACACTGAAGCTTTCTTT. Protein: CASSEPFDRVNTEAFF.